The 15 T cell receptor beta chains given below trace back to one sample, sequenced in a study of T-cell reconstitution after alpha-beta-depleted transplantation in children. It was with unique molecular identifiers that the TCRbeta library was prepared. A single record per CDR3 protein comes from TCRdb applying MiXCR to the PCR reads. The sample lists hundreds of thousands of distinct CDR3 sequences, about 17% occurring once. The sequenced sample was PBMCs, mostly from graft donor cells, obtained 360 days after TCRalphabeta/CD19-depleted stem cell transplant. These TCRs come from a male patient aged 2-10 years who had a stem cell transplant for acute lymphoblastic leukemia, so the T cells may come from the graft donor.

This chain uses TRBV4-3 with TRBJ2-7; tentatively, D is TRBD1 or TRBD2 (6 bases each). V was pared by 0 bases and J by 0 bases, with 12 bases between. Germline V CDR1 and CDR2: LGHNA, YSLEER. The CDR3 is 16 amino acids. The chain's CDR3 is CASSQEGGRASYEQYF. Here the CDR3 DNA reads TGCGCCAGCAGCCAAGAAGGGGGGCGGGCCTCCTACGAGCAGTACTTC.

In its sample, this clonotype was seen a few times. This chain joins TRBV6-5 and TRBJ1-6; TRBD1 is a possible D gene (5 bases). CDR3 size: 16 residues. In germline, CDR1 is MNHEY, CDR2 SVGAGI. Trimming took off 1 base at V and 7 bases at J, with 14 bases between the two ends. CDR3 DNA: TGTGCCAGCAGTTACTTGACCTCGGCAGGGAATTCACCCCTCCACTTT. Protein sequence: CASSYLTSAGNSPLHF.

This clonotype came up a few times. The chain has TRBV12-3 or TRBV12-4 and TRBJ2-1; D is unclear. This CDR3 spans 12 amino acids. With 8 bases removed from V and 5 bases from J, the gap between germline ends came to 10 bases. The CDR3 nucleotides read TGTGCCAGCCACCCCCCGGACAATGAGCAGTTCTTC. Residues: CASHPPDNEQFF.

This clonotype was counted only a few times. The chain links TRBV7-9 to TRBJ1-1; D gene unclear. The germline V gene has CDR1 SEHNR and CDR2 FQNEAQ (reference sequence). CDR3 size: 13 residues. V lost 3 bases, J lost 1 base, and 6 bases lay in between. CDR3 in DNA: TGTGCCAGCAGCTTTCCTACGAACACTGAAGCTTTCTTT. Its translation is CASSFPTNTEAFF.

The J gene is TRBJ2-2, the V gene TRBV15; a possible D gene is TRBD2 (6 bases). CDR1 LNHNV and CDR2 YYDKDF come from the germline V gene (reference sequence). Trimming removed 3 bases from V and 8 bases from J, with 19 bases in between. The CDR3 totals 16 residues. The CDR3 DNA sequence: TGTGCCACCAGCAGGGATACTAGCTTGGGCTTGGGGGAGCTGTTTTTT. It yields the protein CATSRDTSLGLGELFF.

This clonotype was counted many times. The CDR3 DNA is TGTGCCAGCAGCTTGGTTGGGGAGACTGAAGCTTTCTTT. It codes for CASSLVGETEAFF. The chain is built from TRBV5-6 and TRBJ1-1; D is undetermined. The CDR3 loop spans 13 amino acids. Looked up from germline, CDR1 is SGHDT and CDR2 is YYEEEE. Between the trimmed V and J ends, which lost 0 bases and 5 bases, there was a span of 8 bases.

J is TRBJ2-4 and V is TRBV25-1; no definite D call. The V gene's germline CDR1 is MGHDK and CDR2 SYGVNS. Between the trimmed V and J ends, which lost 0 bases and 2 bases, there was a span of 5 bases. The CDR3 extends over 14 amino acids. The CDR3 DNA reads TGTGCCAGCAGTGAATACGGATCCAAAAACATTCAGTACTTC. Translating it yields CASSEYGSKNIQYF.

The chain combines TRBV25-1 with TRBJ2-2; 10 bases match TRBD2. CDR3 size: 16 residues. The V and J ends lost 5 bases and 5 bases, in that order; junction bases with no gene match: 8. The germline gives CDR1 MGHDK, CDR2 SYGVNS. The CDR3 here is CASSSIQLAGTGELFF. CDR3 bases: TGTGCCAGCAGTTCCATCCAACTAGCGGGAACCGGGGAGCTGTTTTTT.

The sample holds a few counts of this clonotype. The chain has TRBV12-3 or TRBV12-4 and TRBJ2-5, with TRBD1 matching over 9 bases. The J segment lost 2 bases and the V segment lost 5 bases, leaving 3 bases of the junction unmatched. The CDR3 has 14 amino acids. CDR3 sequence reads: CASSPGQGQETQYF. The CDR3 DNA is TGTGCCAGCAGTCCGGGACAGGGACAAGAGACCCAGTACTTC.

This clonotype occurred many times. Written as DNA, the CDR3 is TGCAGTGCTCGAGGGGGCACTGAAGCTTTCTTT. Translating gives CSARGGTEAFF. The rearrangement uses TRBV20-1 and TRBJ1-1; D is perhaps TRBD1 (6 bases). The V end lost 5 bases, the J end lost 4 bases, and 8 bases lay between the germline ends. The CDR3 covers 11 residues. CDR1 and CDR2 from the germline V gene are DFQATT and SNEGSKA (reference sequence).

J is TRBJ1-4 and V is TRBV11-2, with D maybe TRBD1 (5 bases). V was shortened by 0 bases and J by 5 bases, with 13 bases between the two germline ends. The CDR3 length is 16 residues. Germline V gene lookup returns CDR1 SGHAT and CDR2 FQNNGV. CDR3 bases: TGTGCCAGCAGCTTAGAGTGGCAGGGTGGAAATGAAAAACTGTTTTTT. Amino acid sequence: CASSLEWQGGNEKLFF.

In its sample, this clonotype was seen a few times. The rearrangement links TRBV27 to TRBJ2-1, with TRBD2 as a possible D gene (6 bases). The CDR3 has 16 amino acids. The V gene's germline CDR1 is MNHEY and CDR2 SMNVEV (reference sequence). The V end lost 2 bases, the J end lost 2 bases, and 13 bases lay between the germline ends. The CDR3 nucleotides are TGTGCCAGCAGTTTAAATGGCGGGATCCCCTACAATGAGCAGTTCTTC. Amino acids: CASSLNGGIPYNEQFF.

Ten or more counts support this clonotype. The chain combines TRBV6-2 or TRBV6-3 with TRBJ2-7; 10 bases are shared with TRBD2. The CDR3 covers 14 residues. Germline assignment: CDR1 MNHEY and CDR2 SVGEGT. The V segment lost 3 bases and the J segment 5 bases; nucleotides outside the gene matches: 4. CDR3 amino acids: CASSYSSGRHEQYF. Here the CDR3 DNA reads TGTGCCAGCAGTTATTCTAGCGGGAGACACGAGCAGTACTTC.

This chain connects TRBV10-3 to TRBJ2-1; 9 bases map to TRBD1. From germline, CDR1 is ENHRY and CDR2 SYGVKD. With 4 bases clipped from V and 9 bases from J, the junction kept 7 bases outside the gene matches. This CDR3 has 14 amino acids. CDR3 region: CAISASGQGPEQFF. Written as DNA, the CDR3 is TGTGCCATCAGTGCATCGGGACAGGGTCCTGAGCAGTTCTTC.

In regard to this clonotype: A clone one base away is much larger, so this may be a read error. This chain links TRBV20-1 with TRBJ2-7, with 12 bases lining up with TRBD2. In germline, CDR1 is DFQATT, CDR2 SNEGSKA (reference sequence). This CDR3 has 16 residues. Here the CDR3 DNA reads TGCTGTGCTAGAGATCCGACTAGCGGGAGCACCTACGAGCAGTACTTC. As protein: CCARDPTSGSTYEQYF.